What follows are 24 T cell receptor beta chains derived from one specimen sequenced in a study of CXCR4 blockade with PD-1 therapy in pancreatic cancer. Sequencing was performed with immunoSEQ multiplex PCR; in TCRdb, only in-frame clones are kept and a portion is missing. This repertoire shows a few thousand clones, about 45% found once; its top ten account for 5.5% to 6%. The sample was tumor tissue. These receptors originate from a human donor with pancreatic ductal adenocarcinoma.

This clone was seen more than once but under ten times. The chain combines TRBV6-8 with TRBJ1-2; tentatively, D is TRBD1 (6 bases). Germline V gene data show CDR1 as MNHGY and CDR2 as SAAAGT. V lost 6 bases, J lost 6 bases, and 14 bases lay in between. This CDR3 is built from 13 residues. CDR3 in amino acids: CASSRGHVNGYTF. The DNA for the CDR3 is TGTGCCAGCAGCCGGGGACATGTAAATGGCTACACCTTC.

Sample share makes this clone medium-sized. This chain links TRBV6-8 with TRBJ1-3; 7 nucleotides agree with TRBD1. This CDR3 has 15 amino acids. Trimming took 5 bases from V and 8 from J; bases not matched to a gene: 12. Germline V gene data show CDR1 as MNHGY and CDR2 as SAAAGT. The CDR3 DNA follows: TGTGCCAGCAGTACCACAGGGGCCACCGCGGACACCATATATTTT. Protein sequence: CASSTTGATADTIYF.

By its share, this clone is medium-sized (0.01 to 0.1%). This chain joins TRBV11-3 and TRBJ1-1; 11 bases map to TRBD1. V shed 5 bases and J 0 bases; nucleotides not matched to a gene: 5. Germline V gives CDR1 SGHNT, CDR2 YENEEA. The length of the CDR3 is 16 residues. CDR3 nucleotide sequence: TGTGCCAGCAGCCCGGACAGGGGGCGGGTGAACACTGAAGCTTTCTTT. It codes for CASSPDRGRVNTEAFF.

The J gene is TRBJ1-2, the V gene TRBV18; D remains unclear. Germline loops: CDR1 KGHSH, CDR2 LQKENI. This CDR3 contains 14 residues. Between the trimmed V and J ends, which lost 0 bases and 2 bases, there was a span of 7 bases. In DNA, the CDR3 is TGTGCCAGCTCACCACCCGAACTGAACTATGGCTACACCTTC. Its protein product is CASSPPELNYGYTF.

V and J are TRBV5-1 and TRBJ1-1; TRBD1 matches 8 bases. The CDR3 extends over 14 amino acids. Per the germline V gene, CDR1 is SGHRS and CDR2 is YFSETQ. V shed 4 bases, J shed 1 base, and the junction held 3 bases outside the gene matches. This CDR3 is CASSAQGGNTEAFF. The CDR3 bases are TGCGCCAGCAGCGCACAGGGGGGGAACACTGAAGCTTTCTTT.

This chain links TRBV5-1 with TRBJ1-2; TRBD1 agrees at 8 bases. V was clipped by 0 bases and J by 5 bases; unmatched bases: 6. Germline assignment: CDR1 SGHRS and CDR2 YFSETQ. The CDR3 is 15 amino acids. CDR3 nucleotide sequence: TGCGCCAGCAGCTTGGCGGCAGGGGGCGAATATGGCTACACCTTC. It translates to CASSLAAGGEYGYTF.

The CDR3 sequence is CASTRRATNEKLFF. The CDR3 DNA reads TGTGCCAGTACCCGAAGGGCGACTAATGAAAAACTGTTTTTT. This chain connects TRBV19 to TRBJ1-4; D unclear. Germline-derived CDR1 and CDR2 are LNHDA and SQIVND (reference sequence). This CDR3 is built from 14 residues. Trimming removed 7 bases from V and 2 bases from J, with 11 bases in between.

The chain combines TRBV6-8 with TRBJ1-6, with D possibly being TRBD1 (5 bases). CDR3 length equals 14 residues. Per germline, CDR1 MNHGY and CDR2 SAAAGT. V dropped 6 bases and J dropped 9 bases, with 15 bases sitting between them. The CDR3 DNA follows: TGTGCCAGCAGCGAGGGGCCTGATAGTTCACCCCTCCACTTT. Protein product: CASSEGPDSSPLHF.

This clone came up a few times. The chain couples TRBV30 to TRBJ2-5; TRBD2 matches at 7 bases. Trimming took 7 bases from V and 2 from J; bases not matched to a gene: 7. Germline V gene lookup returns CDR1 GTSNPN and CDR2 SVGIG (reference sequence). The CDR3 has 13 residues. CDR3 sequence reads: CALSMRGQETQYF. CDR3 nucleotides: TGTGCCTTATCCATGCGGGGGCAAGAGACCCAGTACTTC.

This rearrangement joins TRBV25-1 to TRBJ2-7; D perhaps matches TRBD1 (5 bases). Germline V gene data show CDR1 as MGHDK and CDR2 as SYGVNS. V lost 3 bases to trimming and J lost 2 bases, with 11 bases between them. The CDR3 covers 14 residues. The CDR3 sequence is CASSDRRDTYEQYF. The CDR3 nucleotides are TGTGCCAGCAGTGACCGCAGGGATACCTACGAGCAGTACTTC.

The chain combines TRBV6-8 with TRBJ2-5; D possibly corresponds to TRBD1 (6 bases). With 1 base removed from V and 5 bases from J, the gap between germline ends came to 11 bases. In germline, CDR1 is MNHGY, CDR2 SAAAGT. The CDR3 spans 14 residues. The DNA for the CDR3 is TGTGCCAGCAGTTACTTATGGCAGGGGGAGACCCAGTACTTC. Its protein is CASSYLWQGETQYF.

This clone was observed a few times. CDR3 sequence: CASSTPGAAGGSEQYF. DNA of the CDR3: TGTGCCAGCAGTACCCCCGGGGCAGCGGGGGGGAGCGAGCAGTACTTC. The chain is built from TRBV11-3 and TRBJ2-7; 10 bases are shared with TRBD2. This CDR3 is 16 amino acids long. J was trimmed by 6 bases and V by 6 bases; bases with no gene match: 14. Germline CDR1 and CDR2: SGHNT and YENEEA.

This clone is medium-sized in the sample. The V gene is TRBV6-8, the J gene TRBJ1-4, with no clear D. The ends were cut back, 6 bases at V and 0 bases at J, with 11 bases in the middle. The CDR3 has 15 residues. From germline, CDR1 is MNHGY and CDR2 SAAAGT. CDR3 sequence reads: CASRAYGTTNEKLFF. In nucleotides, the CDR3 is TGTGCCAGCAGAGCTTACGGGACAACTAATGAAAAACTGTTTTTT.

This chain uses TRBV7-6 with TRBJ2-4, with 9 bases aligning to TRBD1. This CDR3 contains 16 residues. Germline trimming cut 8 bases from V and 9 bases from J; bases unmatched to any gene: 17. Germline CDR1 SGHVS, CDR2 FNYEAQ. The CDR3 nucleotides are TGTGCCAGCGAAACCCAGCCGGGACAGGGTAGAAGCATTCAGTACTTC. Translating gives CASETQPGQGRSIQYF.

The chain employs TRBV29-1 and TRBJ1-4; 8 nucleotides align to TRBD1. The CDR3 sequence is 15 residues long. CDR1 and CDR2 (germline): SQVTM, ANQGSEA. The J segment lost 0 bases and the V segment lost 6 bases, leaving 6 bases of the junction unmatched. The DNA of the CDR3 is TGCAGCGTCGGACAGGGAAGTGCAACTAATGAAAAACTGTTTTTT. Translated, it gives CSVGQGSATNEKLFF.

The CDR3 sequence is CASSLDGASVGEQYF. In nucleotides, the CDR3 is TGTGCCAGCAGCTTAGACGGAGCATCCGTTGGCGAGCAGTACTTC. V and J are TRBV11-3 and TRBJ2-7; D is unresolved. There are 15 residues in the CDR3. Germline loops: CDR1 SGHNT, CDR2 YENEEA. V was cut by 0 bases and J by 6 bases, with 15 bases left in between.

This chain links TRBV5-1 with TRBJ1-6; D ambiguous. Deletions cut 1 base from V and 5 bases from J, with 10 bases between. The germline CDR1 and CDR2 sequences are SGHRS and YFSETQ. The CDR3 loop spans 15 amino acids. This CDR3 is CASSLTGRDNSPLHF. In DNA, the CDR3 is TGCGCCAGCAGCTTGACCGGTAGGGATAATTCACCCCTCCACTTT.

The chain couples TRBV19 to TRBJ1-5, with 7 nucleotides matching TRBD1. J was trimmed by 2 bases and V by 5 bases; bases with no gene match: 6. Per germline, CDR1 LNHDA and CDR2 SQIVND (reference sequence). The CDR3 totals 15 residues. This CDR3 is CASSPEGQRNQPQHF. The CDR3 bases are TGTGCCAGTAGTCCCGAGGGACAGCGCAATCAGCCCCAGCATTTT.

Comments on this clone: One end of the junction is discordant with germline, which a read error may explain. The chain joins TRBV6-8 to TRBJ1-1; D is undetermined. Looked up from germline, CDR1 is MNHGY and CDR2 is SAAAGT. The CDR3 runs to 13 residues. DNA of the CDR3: TGTGCCATCAGTAACATGGGAAACACTGAAGCTTTCTTT. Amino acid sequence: CAISNMGNTEAFF.

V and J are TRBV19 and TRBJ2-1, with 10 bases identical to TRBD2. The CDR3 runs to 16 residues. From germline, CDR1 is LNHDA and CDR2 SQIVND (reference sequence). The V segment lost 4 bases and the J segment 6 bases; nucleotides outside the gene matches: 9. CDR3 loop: CASSRQAGGPSNEQFF. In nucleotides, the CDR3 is TGTGCCAGTAGTAGGCAAGCGGGGGGGCCAAGCAATGAGCAGTTCTTC.

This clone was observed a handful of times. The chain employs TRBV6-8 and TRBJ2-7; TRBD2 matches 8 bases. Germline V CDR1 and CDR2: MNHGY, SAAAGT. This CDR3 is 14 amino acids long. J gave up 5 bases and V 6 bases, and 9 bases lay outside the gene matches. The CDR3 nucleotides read TGTGCCAGCAGCGCCCGGGGGGGGAGAGACGAGCAGTACTTC. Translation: CASSARGGRDEQYF.

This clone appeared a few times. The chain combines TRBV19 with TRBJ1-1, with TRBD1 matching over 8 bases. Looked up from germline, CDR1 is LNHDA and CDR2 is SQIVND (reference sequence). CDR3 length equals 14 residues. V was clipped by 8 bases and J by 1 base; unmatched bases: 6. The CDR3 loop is CASRQGRENTEAFF. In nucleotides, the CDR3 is TGTGCCAGTCGACAGGGGAGAGAGAACACTGAAGCTTTCTTT.

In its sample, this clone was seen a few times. The CDR3 protein is CAVGGRAHTEAFF. The CDR3 DNA reads as TGTGCCGTCGGGGGCAGGGCGCACACTGAAGCTTTCTTT. The rearrangement links TRBV6-9 to TRBJ1-1, with D possibly being TRBD1 (6 bases). The CDR3 runs to 13 residues. In germline, CDR1 is MNHGY, CDR2 SVAAGI. Trimming cost V 11 bases and J 3 bases, with 16 bases left between them.

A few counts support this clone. DNA of the CDR3: TGTGCCAGCACCCCAGGGGACCGGAGCACTGAAGCTTTCTTT. It encodes CASTPGDRSTEAFF. The V and J genes are TRBV6-8 and TRBJ1-1; TRBD1 is a possible D gene (6 bases). The CDR3 length is 14 residues. V lost 7 bases, J lost 4 bases, and 16 bases lay in between. Germline CDR1 MNHGY, CDR2 SAAAGT.